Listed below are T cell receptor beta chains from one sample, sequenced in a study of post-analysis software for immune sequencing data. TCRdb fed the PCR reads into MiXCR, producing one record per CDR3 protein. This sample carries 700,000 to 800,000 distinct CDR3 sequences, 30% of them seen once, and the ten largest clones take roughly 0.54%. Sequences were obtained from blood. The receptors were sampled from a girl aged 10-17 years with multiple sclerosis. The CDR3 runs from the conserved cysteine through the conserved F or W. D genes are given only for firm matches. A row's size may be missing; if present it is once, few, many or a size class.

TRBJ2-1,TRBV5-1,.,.,CASSHTTVGTRSYNEQFF,TGCGCCAGCAGCCACACGACCGTAGGAACAAGGTCCTACAATGAGCAGTTCTTC
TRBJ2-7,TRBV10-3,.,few,CAISESFQGNLGEQYF,TGTGCCATCAGTGAGTCTTTCCAGGGCAATCTGGGCGAGCAGTACTTC
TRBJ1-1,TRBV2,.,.,CASDREGEAFF,TGTGCCAGCGATCGGGAGGGGGAAGCTTTCTTT
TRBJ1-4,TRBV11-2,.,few,CASSLHRNEKLFF,TGTGCCAGCAGCTTACATCGTAATGAAAAACTGTTTTTT
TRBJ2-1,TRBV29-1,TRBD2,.,CSVSQRLAGYNEQFF,TGCAGCGTGAGTCAGAGACTAGCGGGGTACAATGAGCAGTTCTTC
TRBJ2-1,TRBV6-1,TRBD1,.,CASTNRDREREQFF,TGTGCCAGCACCAACCGGGACAGGGAAAGAGAGCAGTTCTTT
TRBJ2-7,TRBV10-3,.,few,CAIRESGRGYEQYF,TGTGCCATCAGGGAGTCCGGCAGGGGCTACGAGCAGTACTTC
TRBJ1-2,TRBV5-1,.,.,CASSGADGERSYGYTF,TGCGCCAGCAGCGGAGCCGACGGGGAGAGGAGCTATGGCTACACCTTC
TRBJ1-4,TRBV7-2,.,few,CASSLDSGYEKLFF,TGTGCCAGCAGCTTAGACAGTGGTTATGAAAAACTGTTTTTT
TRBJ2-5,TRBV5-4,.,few,CASSLGGDRETQYF,TGTGCCAGCAGCTTAGGGGGAGATAGGGAGACCCAGTACTTC
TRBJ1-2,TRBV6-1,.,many,CASTRTGLSNYGYTF,TGTGCCAGCACGAGAACAGGGCTCTCTAACTATGGCTACACCTTC
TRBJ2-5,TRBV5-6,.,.,CASSFASQETQYF,TGTGCCAGCAGCTTTGCCTCCCAAGAGACCCAGTACTTC
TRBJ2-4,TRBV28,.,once,CASSLGSQLAKNIQYF,TGTGCCAGCAGTTTAGGGTCGCAGCTAGCCAAAAACATTCAGTACTTC
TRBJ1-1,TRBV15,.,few,CATSREGDLAPFF,TGTGCCACCAGCAGGGAGGGTGATCTGGCTCCTTTCTTT
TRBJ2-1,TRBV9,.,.,CASSVAVGRNEQFF,TGTGCCAGCAGCGTAGCCGTAGGGAGAAATGAGCAGTTCTTC
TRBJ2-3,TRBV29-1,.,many,CSVEGGPGDTQYF,TGCAGCGTCGAAGGGGGGCCTGGAGATACGCAGTATTTT
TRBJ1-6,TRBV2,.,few,CAGRDVENSPLHF,TGTGCCGGCCGGGACGTCGAGAATTCACCCCTCCACTTT
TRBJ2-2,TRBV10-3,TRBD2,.,CAISSLAEGNTGELFF,TGTGCCATCAGTAGCCTAGCGGAGGGAAACACCGGGGAGCTGTTTTTT
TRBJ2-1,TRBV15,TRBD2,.,CATRDSGGGEQFF,TGTGCCACCAGAGATAGCGGGGGTGGTGAGCAGTTCTTC
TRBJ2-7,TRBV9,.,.,CASSPRQFSYEQYF,TGTGCCAGCAGCCCCCGACAGTTCTCCTACGAGCAGTACTTC
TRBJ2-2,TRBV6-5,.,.,CASSYSGGGGTNTGELFF,TGTGCCAGCAGTTACTCGGGAGGGGGTGGAACGAACACCGGGGAGCTGTTTTTT
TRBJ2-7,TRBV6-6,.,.,CASSYSKGGLNEQYF,TGTGCCAGCAGTTACTCCAAGGGGGGGTTAAACGAGCAGTACTTC
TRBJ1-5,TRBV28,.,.,CASSLINQPQHF,TGTGCCAGCAGTTTAATCAATCAGCCCCAGCATTTT